The 30 T cell receptor beta chains reported below all come from one sample, sequenced in a study of blood T cell repertoires in COVID-19 (dated by TCRdb to between 2020 and 2021). Library preparation used the immunoSEQ multiplex PCR assay. TCRdb obtained this table from immuneACCESS and retained in-frame rearrangements with V and J assigned. These tables miss some clones; where compared with another copy, unresolved V genes account for less than half of the shortfall, and the remainder is unexplained. The sample contains about 63,000 clones, around 80% of them found a single time. Jointly, the top ten make up more than 30% of the sample. The sample comprised peripheral blood. All receptors derive from a human donor in a cohort sampled during active COVID-19.

This chain links TRBV6-1 with TRBJ1-5; D unclear. The V gene's germline CDR1 is MNHNS and CDR2 SASEGT. The CDR3 extends over 17 amino acids. Between the trimmed V and J ends, which lost 2 bases and 1 base, there was a span of 15 bases. The CDR3 protein is CASSERVRAGSNQPQHF. The CDR3 DNA reads TGTGCCAGCAGTGAACGGGTAAGGGCGGGAAGCAATCAGCCCCAGCATTTT.

The CDR3 protein is CASSRADRNNTGELFF. The CDR3 DNA is TGCGCCAGCAGTCGAGCGGACAGAAACAACACCGGGGAGCTGTTTTTT. The rearrangement joins TRBV23-1 to TRBJ2-2; a weak D match, TRBD1 (6 bases). TRBV23-1 is an ORF; its function is uncertain. The CDR3 spans 16 residues. Trimming cost V 4 bases and J 2 bases, with 14 bases left between them.

V and J are TRBV7-2 and TRBJ1-4, with D maybe TRBD1 (5 bases). The V and J ends lost 1 base and 0 bases respectively, with 6 bases between them. This CDR3 spans 15 amino acids. CDR1 and CDR2 from the germline V gene are SGHTA and FQGNSA. The CDR3 protein is CASSLVQATNEKLFF. In nucleotides, the CDR3 is TGTGCCAGCAGCTTAGTACAGGCAACTAATGAAAAACTGTTTTTT.

This chain uses TRBV7-2 with TRBJ2-3; 9 bases match TRBD2. V was clipped by 5 bases and J by 0 bases; unmatched bases: 6. The CDR3 is made up of 16 amino acids. CDR1 is SGHTA and CDR2 is FQGNSA in the germline V gene. Written as DNA, the CDR3 is TGTGCCAGCAGCGCGTCTAGCGGGGCTAGCACAGATACGCAGTATTTT. Protein sequence: CASSASSGASTDTQYF.

The chain employs TRBV7-2 and TRBJ2-1, with D possibly being TRBD1 (5 bases). Germline V gene lookup returns CDR1 SGHTA and CDR2 FQGNSA. The CDR3 consists of 16 residues. Between the trimmed V and J ends, which lost 1 base and 5 bases, there was a span of 15 bases. DNA of the CDR3: TGTGCCAGCAGCTTAGTGTTCCAGGGTTTTAACAATGAGCAGTTCTTC. Translated, it gives CASSLVFQGFNNEQFF.

This rearrangement joins TRBV11-3 to TRBJ2-5; D gene unclear. Germline loops: CDR1 SGHNT, CDR2 YENEEA. The V and J ends lost 1 base and 1 base respectively, with 10 bases between them. CDR3 length: 15 residues. DNA of the CDR3: TGTGCCAGCAGCTTAGGTGGCACCTCCCAAGAGACCCAGTACTTC. Translation: CASSLGGTSQETQYF.

The V gene is TRBV19, the J gene TRBJ2-5; tentative D call: TRBD1 (6 bases). The germline gives CDR1 LNHDA, CDR2 SQIVND (reference sequence). The germline V and J ends were trimmed by 6 bases and 5 bases, with 13 bases remaining between them. CDR3 size: 13 residues. The CDR3 loop reads CASSGQSRETQYF. The CDR3 DNA sequence: TGTGCCAGTAGCGGACAGTCTCGGGAGACCCAGTACTTC.

The chain employs TRBV24-1 and TRBJ2-1; 7 positions agree with TRBD1. There are 14 residues in the CDR3. V was pared by 9 bases and J by 5 bases, with 9 bases of the junction left unmatched. Germline-derived CDR1 and CDR2 are KGHDR and SFDVKD. The CDR3 sequence is CATRGRDRDNEQFF. CDR3 DNA sequence: TGTGCCACCCGAGGAAGGGACAGAGACAATGAGCAGTTCTTC.

The chain has TRBV19 and TRBJ2-1; D gene unclear. Germline V CDR1 and CDR2: LNHDA, SQIVND (reference sequence). V dropped 5 bases and J dropped 1 base, with 6 bases sitting between them. The CDR3 extends over 13 amino acids. The chain's CDR3 is CASSRVSYNEQFF. The CDR3 DNA reads TGTGCCAGTAGTCGCGTATCCTACAATGAGCAGTTCTTC.

The chain links TRBV5-4 to TRBJ2-3; 8 nucleotides match TRBD2. The CDR3 covers 15 residues. The V segment lost 4 bases and the J segment 2 bases; nucleotides outside the gene matches: 6. Germline lookup yields CDR1 SGHNT and CDR2 YYREEE (reference sequence). CDR3 in amino acids: CASSPGGGTTDTQYF. In DNA form, the CDR3 reads TGTGCCAGCAGCCCCGGGGGGGGTACCACAGATACGCAGTATTTT.

This clone was seen only once. This rearrangement joins TRBV15 to TRBJ2-3; tentative D call: TRBD1 (6 bases). CDR1 is LNHNV, CDR2 YYDKDF, per germline (reference sequence). CDR3 length: 14 residues. V was cut by 7 bases and J by 4 bases, with 15 bases left in between. The CDR3 spells CATNNRAPSDTQYF. CDR3 DNA: TGTGCCACCAACAACAGGGCCCCCTCAGATACGCAGTATTTT.

The chain combines TRBV7-2 with TRBJ2-5, with 7 bases aligning to TRBD1. Germline lookup yields CDR1 SGHTA and CDR2 FQGNSA. The CDR3 spans 14 residues. The trim removed 5 bases at V and 4 bases at J, leaving 7 bases unmatched. The CDR3 nucleotides are TGTGCCAGCAGCCCCCGGACAGGACGAGAGACCCAGTACTTC. It specifies CASSPRTGRETQYF.

The chain has TRBV10-3 and TRBJ1-1; the match to TRBD1 covers 9 bases. Germline V lookup: CDR1 ENHRY, CDR2 SYGVKD. The J segment lost 1 base and the V segment lost 5 bases, leaving 2 bases of the junction unmatched. The length of the CDR3 is 14 residues. CDR3 sequence reads: CAISRDRENTEAFF. The CDR3 bases are TGTGCCATCAGTAGGGACAGGGAGAACACTGAAGCTTTCTTT.

The chain carries TRBV5-1 and TRBJ2-1, with 13 positions matching TRBD2. The V gene end was trimmed by 4 bases and the J gene end by 4 bases; junction bases not matched to a gene: 2. Looked up from germline, CDR1 is SGHRS and CDR2 is YFSETQ. This CDR3 is 15 amino acids long. This chain's CDR3 is CASSLGLAGYNEQFF. The CDR3 region has the DNA TGCGCCAGCAGCCTGGGACTAGCGGGGTACAATGAGCAGTTCTTC.

The chain links TRBV4-3 to TRBJ2-7, with 7 bases fitting TRBD2. Trimming at V came to 1 base and at J to 6 bases, leaving 3 bases not matched to a gene. CDR3 size: 13 residues. Germline values: CDR1 LGHNA, CDR2 YSLEER. The CDR3 bases are TGCGCCAGCAGCCAAGGGGGGGGAGGCGAGCAGTACTTC. It is translated as CASSQGGGGEQYF.

This chain uses TRBV5-1 with TRBJ2-2, with a weak D call TRBD1 (5 bases). The CDR3 has 15 residues. The germline V and J ends were trimmed by 1 base and 5 bases, with 12 bases remaining between them. Germline assignment: CDR1 SGHRS and CDR2 YFSETQ. The CDR3 DNA reads TGCGCCAGCAGCTTGCAGGGCGTAAATACCGGGGAGCTGTTTTTT. This encodes CASSLQGVNTGELFF.

Here the CDR3 reads CASSVGKQAGANVLTF. DNA for the CDR3: TGTGCCAGCAGCGTAGGGAAACAGGCTGGGGCCAACGTCCTGACTTTC. The V call is TRBV9, the J call TRBJ2-6; D is perhaps TRBD1 (5 bases). The CDR3 totals 16 residues. Germline CDR1 is SGDLS and CDR2 is YYNGEE. V gave up 0 bases and J gave up 2 bases, with 9 bases separating them. The full variable domain, completed using reference TRBV9 and TRBJ2-6, is DSGVTQTPKHLITATGQRVTLRCSPRSGDLSVYWYQQSLDQGLQFLIQYYNGEERAKGNILERFSAQQFPDLHSELNLSSLELGDSALYFCASSVGKQAGANVLTFGAGSRLTVL.

This clone has only one observation. The V and J genes are TRBV5-1 and TRBJ2-3; weak D call: TRBD1 (5 bases). Germline V gene lookup returns CDR1 SGHRS and CDR2 YFSETQ. Trimming pared 4 bases from V and 2 bases from J, leaving 11 bases between. The CDR3 loop spans 14 amino acids. CDR3 amino acids: CASSPGHDTDTQYF. The CDR3 nucleotides are TGCGCCAGCAGCCCTGGACATGACACAGATACGCAGTATTTT.

The chain's CDR3 is CASSSDRDHTGELFF. CDR3 bases: TGTGCCAGCAGCTCCGACAGGGATCACACCGGGGAGCTGTTTTTT. The V call is TRBV27, the J call TRBJ2-2, with TRBD1 matching over 7 bases. Per the germline V gene, CDR1 is MNHEY and CDR2 is SMNVEV (reference sequence). V lost 6 bases and J lost 3; bases outside the gene matches: 7. This CDR3 is built from 15 residues.

This clone has a handful of counts. The chain couples TRBV4-2 to TRBJ2-7; D not resolved. CDR3 size: 13 residues. Per germline, CDR1 LGHNA and CDR2 YNFKEQ. Trimming took off 1 base at V and 7 bases at J, with 11 bases between the two ends. In DNA, the CDR3 is TGTGCCAGCAGCCAAGGGAGAATGGGTGAGCAGTACTTC. It translates to CASSQGRMGEQYF.

The rearrangement links TRBV24-1 to TRBJ2-1, with TRBD2 matching over 10 bases. The CDR3 is 17 residues long. Germline V gives CDR1 KGHDR, CDR2 SFDVKD. Trimming cost V 7 bases and J 8 bases; bases outside gene matches: 16. CDR3 in amino acids: CATRGPSQAGGQDEQFF. CDR3 coding DNA: TGTGCCACCAGAGGACCTAGCCAAGCGGGAGGGCAGGATGAGCAGTTCTTC.

The rearrangement links TRBV7-9 to TRBJ2-2; a weak D match, TRBD2 (6 bases). The V gene's germline CDR1 is SEHNR and CDR2 FQNEAQ (reference sequence). CDR3 length: 17 amino acids. The ends were cut back, 4 bases at V and 1 base at J, with 16 bases in the middle. The CDR3, as DNA: TGTGCCAGCAGCTCCTACGGCGGGATAAGGAACACCGGGGAGCTGTTTTTT. Protein product: CASSSYGGIRNTGELFF.

This sequence joins TRBV24-1 and TRBJ2-2, with 9 bases fitting TRBD1. Germline V gene lookup returns CDR1 KGHDR and CDR2 SFDVKD. This CDR3 contains 17 residues. J was trimmed by 7 bases and V by 2 bases; bases with no gene match: 10. The CDR3 loop is CATSDSPPDRGGGELFF. CDR3 coding DNA: TGTGCCACCAGTGATTCCCCCCCGGACAGGGGAGGCGGGGAGCTGTTTTTT.

The V call is TRBV19, the J call TRBJ2-1; tentative D call: TRBD1 (5 bases). CDR1 is LNHDA, CDR2 SQIVND, per germline (reference sequence). Trimming cost V 6 bases and J 0 bases, with 12 bases left between them. The CDR3 has 15 residues. The CDR3 coding sequence is TGTGCCAGTAGCGGACACAAAAGCTCCTACAATGAGCAGTTCTTC. Its translation is CASSGHKSSYNEQFF.

This chain joins TRBV30 and TRBJ1-6; tentative D call: TRBD1 (5 bases). CDR1 is GTSNPN and CDR2 is SVGIG in the germline V gene (reference sequence). CDR3 length equals 12 residues. V was clipped by 3 bases and J by 7 bases, with 7 bases between them. CDR3 nucleotide sequence: TGTGCCTGGAGACAGGAAAATTCACCCCTCCACTTT. This sequence encodes CAWRQENSPLHF.

V is TRBV6-5 and J is TRBJ2-7; D is perhaps TRBD1 (6 bases). The CDR3 sequence is 13 residues long. V was shortened by 8 bases and J by 0 bases, with 11 bases between the two germline ends. Germline V CDR1 and CDR2: MNHEY, SVGAGI. The CDR3 region has the DNA TGTGCCAGCTCGGGCAGGGGCTCCTACGAGCAGTACTTC. Its translation is CASSGRGSYEQYF.

This sequence joins TRBV11-1 and TRBJ2-3; no definite D call. V was cut by 5 bases and J by 4 bases, with 10 bases left in between. Germline CDR1 reads SGHAT; CDR2 reads FQDESV (reference sequence). The CDR3 length is 13 residues. CDR3 in amino acids: CASSPRRSDTQYF. CDR3 bases: TGTGCCAGCAGCCCCCGTCGTTCAGATACGCAGTATTTT. Looking up the rest from reference TRBV11-1 and TRBJ2-3 gives the full variable domain: EAEVAQSPRYKITEKSQAVAFWCDPISGHATLYWYRQILGQGPELLVQFQDESVVDDSQLPKDRFSAERLKGVDSTLKIQPAELGDSAMYLCASSPRRSDTQYFGPGTRLTVL.

The chain carries TRBV5-4 and TRBJ2-7; 15 nucleotides line up with TRBD2. V shed 4 bases and J 5 bases; nucleotides not matched to a gene: 7. The V gene's germline CDR1 is SGHNT and CDR2 YYREEE (reference sequence). This CDR3 is 16 amino acids long. As DNA, the CDR3 is TGTGCCAGCAGCCGGGGACTAGCGGGAGGCAAAAACGAGCAGTACTTC. Protein sequence: CASSRGLAGGKNEQYF.

The chain carries TRBV24-1 and TRBJ2-1, with TRBD1 as a possible D gene (6 bases). Germline CDR1 and CDR2: KGHDR and SFDVKD. Trimming took 6 bases from V and 7 from J, leaving 18 bases between them. The CDR3 is made up of 15 amino acids. The CDR3 here is CATSRTGGETNEQFF. The CDR3 DNA is TGTGCCACCAGTAGAACTGGGGGCGAAACAAATGAGCAGTTCTTC.

The chain joins TRBV28 to TRBJ1-3; D is undetermined. Germline-derived CDR1 and CDR2 are MDHEN and SYDVKM. The CDR3 runs 12 residues. The ends were cut back, 10 bases at V and 0 bases at J, with 7 bases in the middle. The CDR3 loop reads CATLSSGNTIYF. The CDR3 DNA follows: TGTGCCACCCTAAGCTCTGGAAACACCATATATTTT.